A selection of T cell receptor beta chains follows, all from one sample in a study of human versus mouse CDR3 diversity and MHC coevolution. The table came from immunoSEQ multiplex PCR; TCRdb's copy has only in-frame clones and leaves some out. Of roughly 80,000 clones listed, around 93% are singletons. Sequencing input: naive CD4+ T cells from blood. Source of these receptors: a person aged 25 to 69 in good health. Each CDR3 is given with its conserved first and last residue. A D gene is named only where the DNA matches it firmly. A row's size may be missing; if present it is once, few, many or a size class.

clone size: .; D gene: .; J gene: TRBJ2-7; V gene: TRBV6-5; CDR3 protein: CASTQYYEQYF; CDR3 DNA: TGTGCCAGCACACAATACTACGAGCAGTACTTC
clone size: .; D gene: .; J gene: TRBJ2-5; V gene: TRBV7-8; CDR3 protein: CASSAQEGYWETQYF; CDR3 DNA: TGTGCCAGCAGCGCCCAGGAGGGTTACTGGGAGACCCAGTACTTC
clone size: once; D gene: .; J gene: TRBJ2-3; V gene: TRBV2; CDR3 protein: CASRKGLAGTDTQYF; CDR3 DNA: TGTGCCAGCAGAAAAGGGCTAGCTGGCACAGATACGCAGTATTTT
clone size: .; D gene: .; J gene: TRBJ1-6; V gene: TRBV6-1; CDR3 protein: CASSEGRGSIIINSPLHF; CDR3 DNA: TGTGCCAGCAGTGAAGGGCGGGGCAGCATCATCATTAATTCACCCCTCCACTTT
clone size: .; D gene: .; J gene: TRBJ1-1; V gene: TRBV7-2; CDR3 protein: CASSPRETGTEAFF; CDR3 DNA: TGTGCCAGCAGCCCTAGGGAGACGGGAACTGAAGCTTTCTTT
clone size: .; D gene: TRBD2; J gene: TRBJ2-3; V gene: TRBV5-1; CDR3 protein: CASSLGVSGRVRTDTQYF; CDR3 DNA: TGCGCCAGCAGCTTGGGGGTTAGCGGGAGGGTACGAACAGATACGCAGTATTTT
clone size: .; D gene: TRBD1; J gene: TRBJ2-7; V gene: TRBV5-1; CDR3 protein: CASSWTGYEQYF; CDR3 DNA: TGCGCCAGCAGCTGGACAGGGTACGAGCAGTACTTC
clone size: .; D gene: TRBD1; J gene: TRBJ2-1; V gene: TRBV18; CDR3 protein: CASSPERTGIRDEQFF; CDR3 DNA: TGTGCCAGCTCACCGGAAAGGACAGGGATAAGAGATGAGCAGTTCTTC
clone size: .; D gene: TRBD2; J gene: TRBJ2-7; V gene: TRBV7-2; CDR3 protein: CASSLVSSGGATSYEQYF; CDR3 DNA: TGTGCCAGCAGCTTAGTATCGAGCGGGGGAGCGACCTCCTACGAGCAGTACTTC
clone size: .; D gene: TRBD2; J gene: TRBJ2-5; V gene: TRBV9; CDR3 protein: CASSVAGGEQETQYF; CDR3 DNA: TGTGCCAGCAGCGTAGCGGGAGGGGAACAAGAGACCCAGTACTTC
clone size: .; D gene: TRBD2; J gene: TRBJ2-7; V gene: TRBV28; CDR3 protein: CASSPRTSGRGEQYF; CDR3 DNA: TGTGCCAGCAGTCCCCGGACTAGCGGGAGAGGTGAGCAGTACTTC
clone size: .; D gene: TRBD2; J gene: TRBJ2-3; V gene: TRBV18; CDR3 protein: CASSPQLAGGRDTQYF; CDR3 DNA: TGTGCCAGCTCACCGCAACTAGCGGGGGGGCGAGATACGCAGTATTTT